The 14 T cell receptor beta chains below were found in one sample sequenced in a study of cytomegalovirus exposure and HLA in healthy donors. The PCR made use of 60 Vbeta and 13 Jbeta primers. Assay used: immunoSEQ multiplex PCR; TCRdb lists only in-frame clones, some missing. This sample has around 180,000 clones, with about 65% found just once. Sequenced: PBMCs. These TCRs come from a girl aged 5 to 17 in good health and CMV-seronegative.

CDR3 loop: CATFPGHGSYEQYF. CDR3 sequence (DNA): TGTGCCACCTTTCCGGGACACGGCTCCTACGAGCAGTACTTC. The rearrangement links TRBV6-5 to TRBJ2-7, with D possibly matching TRBD1 (6 bases). The V gene lost 10 bases and the J gene lost 0 bases, with 16 bases spanning the gap. The germline V gene has CDR1 MNHEY and CDR2 SVGAGI. The CDR3 is made up of 14 amino acids.

The chain uses TRBV12-5 and TRBJ1-1; D not resolved. V was shortened by 4 bases and J by 0 bases, with 12 bases between the two germline ends. The CDR3 length is 15 residues. Germline V gene sequence: CDR1 LGHNT, CDR2 FRNRAP. The CDR3 reads CASGWVGGMNTEAFF. CDR3 coding DNA: TGTGCTAGTGGTTGGGTGGGAGGGATGAACACTGAAGCTTTCTTT.

This sequence joins TRBV6-1 and TRBJ1-5; D is uncertain. Looked up from germline, CDR1 is MNHNS and CDR2 is SASEGT. The V end lost 4 bases, the J end lost 3 bases, and 19 bases lay between the germline ends. CDR3 length: 17 residues. In DNA form, the CDR3 reads TGTGCCAGCAGTGGAACCCTCATTGAGGGTGTCAATCAGCCCCAGCATTTT. Amino acids: CASSGTLIEGVNQPQHF.

The chain carries TRBV4-1 and TRBJ1-2; D may be TRBD1 (5 bases). V was shortened by 5 bases and J by 6 bases, with 25 bases between the two germline ends. Germline V CDR1 and CDR2: MGHRA, YSYEKL. This CDR3 region has 17 residues. Here the CDR3 reads CASSVRPSGLVWDGYTF. As DNA, the CDR3 is TGCGCCAGCAGCGTCCGACCATCAGGGCTTGTTTGGGATGGCTACACCTTC.

V gene TRBV5-1 combines with J gene TRBJ2-5; D call uncertain. CDR1 SGHRS and CDR2 YFSETQ come from the germline V gene. The CDR3 is 14 amino acids. Trimming cost V 0 bases and J 2 bases, with 8 bases left between them. CDR3 sequence: CASSLGANQETQYF. The CDR3 nucleotides are TGCGCCAGCAGCTTGGGGGCTAATCAAGAGACCCAGTACTTC.

The chain combines TRBV29-1 with TRBJ1-2, with D perhaps TRBD1 (5 bases). The germline V gene encodes CDR1 SQVTM and CDR2 ANQGSEA. This CDR3 has 13 residues. V was pared by 7 bases and J by 7 bases, with 19 bases between. Here the CDR3 DNA reads TGCAGCGCTGGGGGGGGGATGCACGGTGGCTACACCTTC. Its translation: CSAGGGMHGGYTF.

This sequence joins TRBV6-1 and TRBJ1-1; D not resolved. The CDR3 length is 14 residues. Germline CDR1 reads MNHNS; CDR2 reads SASEGT. V was clipped by 4 bases and J by 1 base, with 10 bases between them. CDR3 loop: CASSVPQENTEAFF. In nucleotides, the CDR3 is TGTGCCAGCAGTGTACCTCAGGAGAACACTGAAGCTTTCTTT.

The gene calls are TRBV5-6 and TRBJ1-5, with 8 bases that match TRBD1. The germline V gene encodes CDR1 SGHDT and CDR2 YYEEEE. J was trimmed by 6 bases and V by 3 bases; bases with no gene match: 17. The CDR3 sequence is 18 residues long. In DNA form, the CDR3 reads TGTGCCAGCAGCTCCTCCCCGGGGCAGGGGGCGGGTGTTCAGCCCCAGCATTTT. Its translation: CASSSSPGQGAGVQPQHF.

V gene TRBV5-1 combines with J gene TRBJ1-1; 10 nucleotides match TRBD1. J lost 5 bases, V lost 3 bases, and 16 bases had no gene match. CDR1 is SGHRS, CDR2 YFSETQ, per germline. The CDR3 is made up of 18 amino acids. The CDR3 protein is CASSSGYLRTGGTTEAFF. DNA for the CDR3: TGCGCCAGCAGCTCCGGATACCTTAGGACAGGGGGGACGACTGAAGCTTTCTTT.

This chain joins TRBV14 and TRBJ1-2; D might be TRBD1 (6 bases). V was trimmed by 0 bases and J by 4 bases, leaving 12 bases between them. CDR1 SGHDN and CDR2 FVKESK come from the germline V gene. This CDR3 contains 15 residues. CDR3 region: CASSQDTRGGYGYTF. The CDR3, as DNA: TGTGCCAGCAGCCAAGATACCAGGGGCGGCTATGGCTACACCTTC.

The chain couples TRBV30 to TRBJ1-1; D remains ambiguous. This CDR3 spans 15 amino acids. The germline CDR1 and CDR2 sequences are GTSNPN and SVGIG (reference sequence). V was trimmed by 3 bases and J by 0 bases, leaving 14 bases between them. The CDR3: CAWRGVGSMNTEAFF. CDR3 sequence (DNA): TGTGCCTGGAGGGGCGTTGGGTCCATGAACACTGAAGCTTTCTTT.

The chain joins TRBV27 to TRBJ2-7; 8 bases fit TRBD1. V gave up 9 bases and J gave up 3 bases; unmatched junction bases: 10. The CDR3 contains 14 residues. In germline, CDR1 is MNHEY, CDR2 SMNVEV (reference sequence). CDR3 sequence reads: CARIPLDRGYEQYF. The CDR3 nucleotides are TGTGCCAGGATCCCCCTCGACAGGGGCTACGAGCAGTACTTC.

The chain uses TRBV9 and TRBJ1-2; 8 nucleotides match TRBD1. The V and J ends lost 0 bases and 2 bases, in that order; junction bases with no gene match: 12. Germline-derived CDR1 and CDR2 are SGDLS and YYNGEE. The CDR3 runs to 18 residues. For the CDR3, the DNA is TGTGCCAGCAGCGTAGGGGCCCAGGGGGCGGAGAGCAACTATGGCTACACCTTC. Its protein product is CASSVGAQGAESNYGYTF.

This clone has a handful of counts. The rearrangement joins TRBV7-9 to TRBJ1-2, with a possible D match to TRBD1 (5 bases). The germline V gene has CDR1 SEHNR and CDR2 FQNEAQ (reference sequence). Trimming left V 2 bases short and J 2 bases short, with 15 bases between. The CDR3 sequence is 16 residues long. The CDR3 nucleotides read TGTGCCAGCAGCTTACCCCCCCAGGGTGGGAACTATGGCTACACCTTC. Encoded protein: CASSLPPQGGNYGYTF.